Listed here is a single T cell receptor (beta chain). This clone appeared a few times. This clone's antigen is unknown. No base qualities exist here, and no much larger clone lies one base off it. Based on the germline V gene, the CDR1 and CDR2 sequences are MNHNS and SASEGT. The cysteine opens and the phenylalanine closes a CDR3 of 14 amino acids. CDR3 DNA is the only sequence kept; it has 42 bases, read in frame from the first base. Trimming takes 2 bases off V and 1 base off J; junction bases not matched to a gene: 1. Before undergoing thyroid surgery, none of the patients had been given any kind of treatment. Using T-cell receptor beta sequencing, the researchers looked back retrospectively at clinical samples from patients, gathered between about 2012 and 2018. Library preparation used PCR. The reads were generated on an Illumina HiSeq 4000. High-throughput sequencing was used to profile the CDR3 region of the TCR beta-chain in every patient. On the authors' methods: A classifier to discriminate distant-metastatic papillary thyroid cancer patients was built from CDR3 differences across clinicopathological groups. Repertoire diversity was assessed with the Shannon index, and tumor-blood repertoire similarity with the Morisita-Horn index. TCRdb reanalyzed the raw reads on its own, using fastp at Q25 for trimming and MiXCR for clone calling, and kept in-frame beta chains. The V and J calls reflect TCRdb's pipeline rather than the authors' work. The sample has 13,000 or so clones on record, approximately 23% of them singletons. The ten largest account for more than 10% of the sample.

This record belongs to a study of metastatic and nonmetastatic thyroid tumors (dated by TCRdb to 2018 to 2020). In the study overall: Repertoires from peripheral blood and from tumor or nodule tissue samples of malignant and benign thyroid patients were compared. Here is what the overall study found, with its caveats: In both blood and tumor samples, malignant tumors were reported to have significantly higher TCR beta diversity than benign nodules.

Sequencing was done on a sample of adjacent normal tissue. The receptor comes from a female donor with papillary thyroid cancer or a benign thyroid nodule (not recorded which). Some clones in this sample may be carry-over from other donors' samples. Recombination joined TRBV6-1 with TRBJ2-5, with 7 bases aligning to TRBD2. The encoded CDR3 is CASSESGAQETQYF. The DNA is as follows: TGTGCCAGCAGTGAAAGCGGGGCCCAAGAGACCCAGTACTTC.